Listed below are T cell receptor beta chains from one sample, sequenced in a study of tumor-infiltrating lymphocytes in primary liver carcinoma. TCRdb reprocessed the multiplex PCR reads with MiXCR, giving one entry per CDR3 protein. The data hold about 59,000 distinct CDR3 sequences, with roughly 70% observed a single time. The sequenced sample consisted of liver tumor tissue from sampling region 2. These TCRs come from a man in his forties with primary liver carcinoma and hepatitis B virus infection. Both conserved end residues are part of each CDR3. D genes are given only for firm matches. The size field is filled for only some rows; it gives once, few, many or a size class.

cdr3_nt cdr3_aa d_call j_call clone_size v_call
TGTGCCAGCAGTTCCAGGGGTACTGAAGCTTTCTTT CASSSRGTEAFF NA TRBJ1-1 NA TRBV2
TGTGCCAGCAGCTTTATACAGGGGGCCAAACATAACGAGCAGTACTTC CASSFIQGAKHNEQYF TRBD1 TRBJ2-7 NA TRBV11-2
TGTGTCAGCAGTGAAAACCTGGCGGGAGGATTGGACGAGAAGTACTTC CVSSENLAGGLDEKYF TRBD2 TRBJ2-7 NA TRBV6-1
TGTGCCAGCAGAACCACTCCTGATAGGGACTACTATGGCTACACCTTC CASRTTPDRDYYGYTF NA TRBJ1-2 NA TRBV28
TGTGCCAGCAGAGGTATTTCCAGCTCCTACGAGCAGTACTTC CASRGISSSYEQYF NA TRBJ2-7 NA TRBV6-2/TRBV6-3
TGTGCCAGGTGCCAGGCTCCTGGCGGGGGGAAAGAGACCCAGTACTTC CARCQAPGGGKETQYF TRBD2 TRBJ2-5 NA TRBV11-2
TGTGTCAGCAGCCATGAGGGTGAGCGGTACACTGAAGCTTTCTTT CVSSHEGERYTEAFF NA TRBJ1-1 NA TRBV5-5
TGTGCCAGCAGCCAGGGGGGAGATACGCAGTATTTT CASSQGGDTQYF NA TRBJ2-3 NA TRBV11-2
TGTGGCTGGAGTGTACTCCGGGCTAGCGTGGCCGGGCACAATGAGCAGTTCTTC CGWSVLRASVAGHNEQFF NA TRBJ2-1 NA TRBV30
TGTGCCAGCAGTTACAGCGGGGGACGGTCTGAAGCCTTCTTT CASSYSGGRSEAFF NA TRBJ1-1 NA TRBV6-2/TRBV6-3
TGTGCCAGCAGTCCACCCGGGACAGGCCCTTACAATGAGCAGTTCTTC CASSPPGTGPYNEQFF TRBD1 TRBJ2-1 few TRBV12-3/TRBV12-4
TGTGCTGGCAGCCCCTCTAGCGGGAGGGCCAAGAATGAGCAGTTCTTC CAGSPSSGRAKNEQFF TRBD2 TRBJ2-1 NA TRBV7-9
TGTGCCAGCAGTGAAGAGTCGGGAAATACCTGGGAGCTGTTTTTT CASSEESGNTWELFF NA TRBJ2-2 NA TRBV6-1
TGTGTCATCAGTGGGGTAGCGAGGGGACCATACGAGCAGTACTTC CVISGVARGPYEQYF NA TRBJ2-7 NA TRBV10-3
TGTGCCAGCAGCTTAGGTGGGACAGCCCTAGGAGGCTACACCTTC CASSLGGTALGGYTF TRBD1 TRBJ1-2 medium-sized TRBV11-2
TGTGCCAGCAGCGTAGGAGGTAGCGAGCAGTACTTC CASSVGGSEQYF NA TRBJ2-7 NA TRBV11-2
TGTGCCAGCAGGCCTGGGACAGTAACTCTGCGGGCCAACGTCCTGACTTTC CASRPGTVTLRANVLTF TRBD1 TRBJ2-6 few TRBV6-6
TGCAGCGCTGAACATGCGAACATCGGGGAGCTGTTTTTT CSAEHANIGELFF NA TRBJ2-2 once TRBV29-1
TGTGCCAGCAGTGTGGGGCCGCGGGAGGGCCAAAATGAGCAGTTCTTC CASSVGPREGQNEQFF TRBD2 TRBJ2-1 NA TRBV6-5
TGCAGTGCGAAGGGTAATGGATACACCATATATTTT CSAKGNGYTIYF NA TRBJ1-3 once TRBV29-1
TGTGTCAGCAGCTTAGATCTTCGGGGACTCAGGCTGTTTTTT CVSSLDLRGLRLFF NA TRBJ1-4 NA TRBV11-2
TGCGCTAGGAGCCAAAACCCAGAAGGAAACCCCGGAGAGCTGTTTTTT CARSQNPEGNPGELFF NA TRBJ2-2 NA TRBV4-3
TGCGCCAGCTGCCTAAATAGCGGGAGTAGTAGTGAGCAGTTCTTC CASCLNSGSSSEQFF TRBD2 TRBJ2-1 NA TRBV4-3
TGCGCCAGCAGCGGGGGACAGGGGGTTGTACACAAGCAGTACTTC CASSGGQGVVHKQYF TRBD1 TRBJ2-7 NA TRBV11-2
TGTGCTAGCAGTCGAGTAGCGGGAGTGTACGAGCAGTACTTC CASSRVAGVYEQYF TRBD2 TRBJ2-7 NA TRBV6-2/TRBV6-3
TGCAGCGTTGTCGTAGGGTTGAGCTATGGCTACACCTTC CSVVVGLSYGYTF NA TRBJ1-2 NA TRBV29-1
TGTGCCAGCAGCTTAACAGTAGGGGGCTCGGTGGAGGCCCAGTACTTC CASSLTVGGSVEAQYF TRBD1 TRBJ2-5 NA TRBV11-2
TGCGCCAGCAGCCAAGATCATAGCAATCAGCCCCAGCATTTT CASSQDHSNQPQHF NA TRBJ1-5 medium-sized TRBV4-3
TGTGCCACCAGTGATTTCTCGGGGAATCACAATGAGCAGTTCTTC CATSDFSGNHNEQFF NA TRBJ2-1 few TRBV24-1
TGTGCCAGCAGCTTAACTGGGGGCCAAGAGACCCAGTACTTC CASSLTGGQETQYF NA TRBJ2-5 NA TRBV11-2
TGTGCCAGCAGTGCCGTAGCGGGATGGGTAGACAATGAGAAGTTCTTC CASSAVAGWVDNEKFF TRBD2 TRBJ2-1 NA TRBV14
TGTGCCATCAGTGAGCTGGGTAGCGGGAGTTACCAAGAGACCCAGTACTTC CAISELGSGSYQETQYF TRBD2 TRBJ2-5 many TRBV10-3
TGTACCAGCAGCCGGGGCGCAGGAACTGAAGCTTTCTTT CTSSRGAGTEAFF NA TRBJ1-1 NA TRBV9
TGTGCCAGCAGTCGGACCACAGGGTTCGGCTATGGCTACACCTTT CASSRTTGFGYGYTF NA TRBJ1-2 NA TRBV12-3/TRBV12-4
TGCGCCATCAGCCAGTCCAGTGAGCAGCCCCAGCATTTT CAISQSSEQPQHF NA TRBJ1-5 NA TRBV4-3
TGCATCGTTGCCGCGCAACTAAACGGGGAGCTGTTTTTT CIVAAQLNGELFF NA TRBJ2-2 NA TRBV29-1
TGTACCAGCAGTCTCGGACACAACAATGAGCAGTTCTTC CTSSLGHNNEQFF NA TRBJ2-1 few TRBV12-3/TRBV12-4
TGTGCCAGCTGCCAAACCCCAGGCGGGGGGAAAGAGACACAGTACTTC CASCQTPGGGKETQYF TRBD2 TRBJ2-5 NA TRBV11-2
TGTGCCAGCTCACCACAAAATAGGGGGGCACCCACAGATACGCAGTATTTT CASSPQNRGAPTDTQYF NA TRBJ2-3 NA TRBV18
TGCGCCAGCAGCCACCCCCATATCATAGATACGCAGTATTTT CASSHPHIIDTQYF NA TRBJ2-3 NA TRBV4-1
TGTGCCACCAGACCGACTTTTGACAGGGCCAATGAGCAGTTCTTC CATRPTFDRANEQFF TRBD1 TRBJ2-1 NA TRBV6-1
TGTGCCAGCAACTCGCGCCCCAGCGGGAGGATCTATGGGCAGTTCTTC CASNSRPSGRIYGQFF TRBD2 TRBJ2-1 NA TRBV11-2
TGTGCCAGAAGCCAGACACTGGTTTCACCCCTCCACTTT CARSQTLVSPLHF NA TRBJ1-6 NA TRBV11-1
TGTGCCAGCAGTTATAGGATTGGGGGCACTGAAGCTTTCTTT CASSYRIGGTEAFF NA TRBJ1-1 many TRBV12-3/TRBV12-4
TGTGCCAGCAGCCCTGGGATTCCCGGGGAGCTGTTTTTT CASSPGIPGELFF NA TRBJ2-2 NA TRBV11-1
TGTGCCAGCCGTACGCGACAGGGGGCCGGCAATCAGCCCCAGCATTTT CASRTRQGAGNQPQHF TRBD1 TRBJ1-5 NA TRBV6-2/TRBV6-3